A single sample gave rise to the 8 T cell receptor beta chains below, sequenced in a study of T cell responses to AZD1222 COVID-19 vaccine. Using immunoSEQ multiplex PCR, the repertoire was profiled, and TCRdb retains in-frame clones only, with some absent. The sample holds roughly 160,000 clones, 94% seen once. The sequences come from peripheral blood, collected on day 0 of AZD1222 vaccination. The source is an adult in good health.

J is TRBJ1-2 and V is TRBV6-2 or TRBV6-3; 9 nucleotides match TRBD1. Unmatched junction bases numbered 13, after V lost 6 bases and J lost 8 bases. CDR1 is MNHEY, CDR2 SVGEGT, per germline. The CDR3 totals 15 residues. CDR3 residues: CASSDLGQGVEGYTF. The CDR3 DNA follows: TGTGCCAGCAGCGACCTGGGACAGGGAGTGGAGGGCTACACCTTC.

The chain employs TRBV19 and TRBJ2-1; unclear D gene. The germline V and J ends were trimmed by 3 bases and 0 bases, with 6 bases remaining between them. The CDR3 spans 14 residues. Germline CDR1 and CDR2: LNHDA and SQIVND (reference sequence). CDR3 loop: CASSMTYSYNEQFF. The CDR3 coding sequence is TGTGCCAGTAGTATGACCTACTCCTACAATGAGCAGTTCTTC.

This chain uses TRBV10-1 with TRBJ1-4; D perhaps matches TRBD1 (5 bases). The V gene's germline CDR1 is WNHNN and CDR2 SYGVQD (reference sequence). This CDR3 has 14 residues. V was clipped by 2 bases and J by 7 bases, with 11 bases between them. CDR3 sequence: CASSERDFGEKLFF. The CDR3 DNA is TGCGCCAGCAGTGAGAGGGACTTTGGTGAAAAACTGTTTTTT.

Written as DNA, the CDR3 is TGTGCCAGCAGCCCCCGGGCCTCCTACGAGCAGTACTTC. It codes for CASSPRASYEQYF. The rearrangement joins TRBV7-9 to TRBJ2-7; D unclear. Trimming pared 5 bases from V and 0 bases from J, leaving 8 bases between. CDR3 length: 13 amino acids. Per the germline V gene, CDR1 is SEHNR and CDR2 is FQNEAQ (reference sequence).

This chain joins TRBV6-5 and TRBJ1-2; D is unclear. The CDR3 is made up of 13 amino acids. The V end lost 6 bases, the J end lost 4 bases, and 12 bases lay between the germline ends. Germline V gives CDR1 MNHEY, CDR2 SVGAGI. The CDR3 DNA is TGTGCCAGCAGGAATACTCTTGGCTATGGCTACACCTTC. Its protein product is CASRNTLGYGYTF.

A word on this clone: Other DNA sequences in this sample translate to the same CDR3. The chain is built from TRBV13 and TRBJ2-7; TRBD2 matches 16 bases. Unmatched junction bases numbered 0, after V lost 0 bases and J lost 4 bases. Germline V CDR1 and CDR2: PRHDT, FYEKMQ (reference sequence). The CDR3 is 16 residues long. CDR3 amino acids: CASSLGGLAGGYEQYF. The CDR3 DNA follows: TGTGCCAGCAGCTTAGGGGGACTAGCGGGAGGGTACGAGCAGTACTTC.

This chain links TRBV2 with TRBJ1-1; D may be TRBD1 (6 bases). Germline CDR1 SNHLY, CDR2 FYNNEI. Between the trimmed V and J ends, which lost 7 bases and 4 bases, there was a span of 22 bases. The CDR3 runs to 16 residues. The CDR3 sequence: CASIGQGLTGGTEAFF. The CDR3 nucleotides are TGTGCCAGCATTGGGCAGGGGTTGACTGGAGGCACTGAAGCTTTCTTT.

The chain links TRBV18 to TRBJ1-2; TRBD1 might be the D (6 bases). V dropped 3 bases and J dropped 6 bases, with 11 bases sitting between them. Per the germline V gene, CDR1 is KGHSH and CDR2 is LQKENI. This CDR3 has 13 amino acids. CDR3 coding DNA: TGTGCCAGCTCACCGAGCAGGGGAGATGGCTACACCTTC. It encodes CASSPSRGDGYTF.